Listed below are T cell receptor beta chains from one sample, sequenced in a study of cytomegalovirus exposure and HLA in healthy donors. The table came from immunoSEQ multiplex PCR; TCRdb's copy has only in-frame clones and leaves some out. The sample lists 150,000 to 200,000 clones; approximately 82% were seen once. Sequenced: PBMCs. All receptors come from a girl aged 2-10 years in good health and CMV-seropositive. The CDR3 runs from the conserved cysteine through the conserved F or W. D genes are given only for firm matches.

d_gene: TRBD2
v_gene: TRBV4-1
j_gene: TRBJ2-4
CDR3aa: CASSLNPLAGAIQYF

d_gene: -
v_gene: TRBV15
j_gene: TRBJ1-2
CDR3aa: CATSREPTDNYGYTF

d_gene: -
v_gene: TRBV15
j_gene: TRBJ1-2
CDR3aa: CATSRSLAAGYGYTF

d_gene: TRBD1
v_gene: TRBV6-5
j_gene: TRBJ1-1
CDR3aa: CASSSTGTVNTEAFF

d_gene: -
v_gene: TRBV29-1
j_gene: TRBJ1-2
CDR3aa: CSVESTAYGYTF

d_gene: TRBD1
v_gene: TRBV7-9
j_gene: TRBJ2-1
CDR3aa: CASSSRTGTEQFF

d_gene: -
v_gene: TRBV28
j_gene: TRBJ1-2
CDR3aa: CASSFGRGPSYGYTF

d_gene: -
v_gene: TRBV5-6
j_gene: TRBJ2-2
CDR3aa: CASSLSWGDTGELFF

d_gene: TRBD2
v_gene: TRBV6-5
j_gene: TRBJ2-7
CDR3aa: CASRPGGVRGYEQYF

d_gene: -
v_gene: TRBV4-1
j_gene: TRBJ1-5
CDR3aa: CASSRRYPGYDQPQHF